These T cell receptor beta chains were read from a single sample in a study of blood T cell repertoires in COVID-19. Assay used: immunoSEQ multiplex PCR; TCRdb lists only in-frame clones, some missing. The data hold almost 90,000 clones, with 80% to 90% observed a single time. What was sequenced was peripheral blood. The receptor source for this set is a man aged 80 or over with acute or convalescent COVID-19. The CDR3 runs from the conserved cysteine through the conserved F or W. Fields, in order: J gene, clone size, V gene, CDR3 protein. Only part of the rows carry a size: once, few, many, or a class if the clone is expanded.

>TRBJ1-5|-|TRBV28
CASTKVGGGFNQPQHF
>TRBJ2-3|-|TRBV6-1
CASSELGARTDTQYF
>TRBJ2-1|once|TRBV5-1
CASSLSGGADEQFF
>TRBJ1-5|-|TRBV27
CATGTGVEMPQHF
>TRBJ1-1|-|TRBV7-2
CASSLRLLNTEAFF
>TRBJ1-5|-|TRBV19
CASSIQGSNQPQHF
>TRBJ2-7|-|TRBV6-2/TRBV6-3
CASSYQDRAPTYEQYF
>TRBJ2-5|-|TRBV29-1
CSVEPQGGGQETQYF
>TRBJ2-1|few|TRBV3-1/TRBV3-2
CASSQGQGIDNEQFF
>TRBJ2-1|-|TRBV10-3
CAIRKGQPNEQFF
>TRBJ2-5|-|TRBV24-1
CATSEGDRGTQYF
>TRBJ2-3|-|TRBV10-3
CAISYLAGGTSTDTQYF
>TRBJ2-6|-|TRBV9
CASSHGQGLSSGANVLTF
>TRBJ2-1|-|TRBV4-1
CASSLLPPYNEQFF
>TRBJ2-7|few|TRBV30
CAWNGEGRDEQYF
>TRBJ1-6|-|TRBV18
CASSPQKAGPNSPLHF
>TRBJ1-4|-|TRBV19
CASSPLIRGGEKLFF
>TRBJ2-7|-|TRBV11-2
CASSLSYVKSSYEQYF
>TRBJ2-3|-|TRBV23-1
CASRDGERLTDTQYF
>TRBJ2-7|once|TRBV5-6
CASSLDRVSTEQYF
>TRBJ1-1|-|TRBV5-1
CASNPLSGQGGTEAFF
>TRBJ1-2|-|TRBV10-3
CATRDRGEWGYTF
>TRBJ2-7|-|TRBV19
CASSSRLGQAPYEQYF
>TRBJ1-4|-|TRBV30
CASSGQRNEKLFF
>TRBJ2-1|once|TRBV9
CASSVVAGQTNEQFF
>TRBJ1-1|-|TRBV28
CASRGQQNTEAFF
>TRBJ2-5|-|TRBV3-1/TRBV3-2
CASSHLRDRGQETQYF
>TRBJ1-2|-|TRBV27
CASSVDVSARNYGYTF
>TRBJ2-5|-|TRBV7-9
CASSPWGNGGPQETQYF
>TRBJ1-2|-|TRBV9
CASSVGQGYGYTF
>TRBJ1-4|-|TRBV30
CAWSSPVGPQLLF
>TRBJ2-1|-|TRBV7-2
CASSSNRGAYNEQFF
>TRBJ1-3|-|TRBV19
CASSIFRGAAGNTIYF
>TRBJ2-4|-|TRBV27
CASSLRFGTENIQYF
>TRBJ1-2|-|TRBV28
CASSPHGPERVGYTF